This is a list of T cell receptor beta chains from one sample in a study of identical twins. MiXCR, run by TCRdb on the 5' RACE reads, gives a single entry per CDR3 protein. The sample has 650,000 to 800,000 distinct CDR3 sequences, around 8.3% seen once. This sample also belongs to another study, concerning yellow fever vaccine responses in identical twins.

The sample comprised PBMCs. The source is a woman younger than 30 in good health. CDR3s include the opening cysteine and the closing phenylalanine or tryptophan. A D gene is named only where the DNA matches it firmly. Rows may omit the clone size; those that give it use once, few, many or a size class.

>TRBJ2-2|.|TRBV6-1|.
TGTGCCACCATACAGGGGACTAACACCGGGGAGCTGTTTTTT
CATIQGTNTGELFF
>TRBJ2-1|.|TRBV12-5|few
TGTGCTAGTGGTCTTTTGAATGAGCAGTTCTTC
CASGLLNEQFF
>TRBJ2-1|.|TRBV7-9|.
TGTGCCAGCAGACAACTAGGGGTTGAGCAGTTCTTC
CASRQLGVEQFF
>TRBJ2-6|TRBD1|TRBV7-9|few
TGTGCCAGCAGCCAAGGACAGGGAAAAGGGGCCAACGTCCTGACTTTC
CASSQGQGKGANVLTF
>TRBJ2-7|TRBD1|TRBV18|.
TGTGCCAGCTCACCTAGCTTGGGACAGTACGAGCAGTACTTC
CASSPSLGQYEQYF
>TRBJ2-4|.|TRBV10-3|.
TGTGCCATCAGTAAGGGGGAACCGGACATTCAGTACTTC
CAISKGEPDIQYF
>TRBJ2-7|TRBD1|TRBV5-1|many
TGCGCCAGCAGCAACCGGACAGGATCCTACGAGCAGTACTTC
CASSNRTGSYEQYF
>TRBJ2-1|.|TRBV20-1|.
TGCAGTGCTATTCTGGCGGGCCCCCTGGGCTCCTACAATGAGCAGTTCTTC
CSAILAGPLGSYNEQFF
>TRBJ2-7|TRBD2|TRBV28|.
TGTGCCAGCAGTTGGGGCGGGGGGATAGGCGAGCAGTACTTC
CASSWGGGIGEQYF
>TRBJ2-1|.|TRBV5-1|many
TGCGCCAGCAGCACTCGAGCTACAGGAAACAATGAGCAGTTCTTC
CASSTRATGNNEQFF
>TRBJ2-1|.|TRBV20-1|few
TGCAGTGCTAGTCGGGCGTTGAGCTCCTACAATGAGCAGTTCTTC
CSASRALSSYNEQFF
>TRBJ2-5|TRBD1|TRBV14|few
TGTGCCAGCAGGGACACAGGGGTCGAGACCCAGTACTTC
CASRDTGVETQYF
>TRBJ2-1|TRBD1|TRBV12-3/TRBV12-4|.
TGTGCCAGCAGCCGACTCCGGGACAGGGACAATGAGCAGTTCTTC
CASSRLRDRDNEQFF
>TRBJ2-1|TRBD1|TRBV6-6|few
TGTGCCAGCAGTCCGGGGACAGGGTATGAGCAGTTCTTC
CASSPGTGYEQFF
>TRBJ2-7|.|TRBV28|.
TGTGCCAGCAGTGGACACAGGGAACTCGAGCAGTACTTC
CASSGHRELEQYF
>TRBJ2-5|TRBD2|TRBV27|few
TGTGCCAGCGGCAAACTAGCGGGGGGACTACAAGAGACCCAGTACTTC
CASGKLAGGLQETQYF
>TRBJ2-3|TRBD1|TRBV20-1|.
TGCAGTGGCACGGGACAGGGTTATGATACGCAGTATTTT
CSGTGQGYDTQYF
>TRBJ2-5|.|TRBV7-2|.
TGTGCCAGCACCGAGGTGATCGGGGCCCAGTACTTC
CASTEVIGAQYF
>TRBJ2-7|TRBD2|TRBV6-2/TRBV6-3|few
TGTGCCAGCAGTTACTCTGGTCAACTAGCGGGAACCTCCTACGAGCAGTACTTC
CASSYSGQLAGTSYEQYF
>TRBJ2-5|TRBD2|TRBV24-1|few
TGTGCCACCAGTGACCCTAGCGGGACCGATCGAGAGACCCAGTACTTC
CATSDPSGTDRETQYF
>TRBJ1-3|.|TRBV7-2|.
TGTGCCAGCAGGCCTGGGGGAAACACCATATATTTT
CASRPGGNTIYF
>TRBJ2-1|TRBD2|TRBV4-3|.
TGCGCCAGCAGCCAAGAGCCAGCGGGATCACCCTACAATGAGCAGTTCTTC
CASSQEPAGSPYNEQFF
>TRBJ2-7|TRBD2|TRBV9|many
TGTGCCAGCAGCGTTTCTAGCGGGCTTTCCTACGAGCAGTACTTC
CASSVSSGLSYEQYF
>TRBJ1-5|.|TRBV5-5|.
TGTGCCAGCAGCTTGGCTGGCTATAGCAATCAGCCCCAGCATTTT
CASSLAGYSNQPQHF
>TRBJ2-1|TRBD1|TRBV4-3|many
TGCGCCAGCAGCCCAGATCCGCCAGGGGGTCGCAATGAGCAGTTCTTC
CASSPDPPGGRNEQFF
>TRBJ2-6|.|TRBV20-1|.
TGCAGTGCTGTCAACCCAGGAGAACCCTCCGGGGCCAACGTCCTGACTTTC
CSAVNPGEPSGANVLTF
>TRBJ2-2|.|TRBV29-1|.
TGCAGCGTTGCTGTAGCGGAGACGAACACCGGGGAGCTGTTTTTT
CSVAVAETNTGELFF
>TRBJ2-2|TRBD1|TRBV7-8|few
TGTGCCAGCAGCTTAGTACAGGGGCTCACCGGGGAGCTGTTTTTT
CASSLVQGLTGELFF
>TRBJ1-4|.|TRBV12-3/TRBV12-4|few
TGTGCCAGCAGTATGGGCCCCGAAAAACTGTTTTTT
CASSMGPEKLFF
>TRBJ2-6|.|TRBV12-3/TRBV12-4|few
TGTGCCAGCACCTTTCGGTCAGGGGCATACTCTGGGGCCAACGTCCTGACTTTC
CASTFRSGAYSGANVLTF
>TRBJ1-5|.|TRBV6-2/TRBV6-3|.
TGTGCCAGCAGTAAACGCAATCAGCCCCAGCATTTT
CASSKRNQPQHF
>TRBJ2-5|.|TRBV29-1|.
TGCAGCTCCCAGCAAGAGACCCAGTACTTC
CSSQQETQYF
>TRBJ1-6|TRBD1|TRBV5-6|.
TGTGCCAGCAGCCAGCGGGGACCGGGACAGGGTAATTCACCCCTCCACTTT
CASSQRGPGQGNSPLHF
>TRBJ2-1|.|TRBV7-9|.
TGTGCCAGCAGCCCACGGACTAACCCCAATGAGCAGTTCTTC
CASSPRTNPNEQFF
>TRBJ2-2|.|TRBV4-2|few
TGTGCCAGCAGCCAAAGTTCGGGCCCCGGGGAGCTGTTTTTT
CASSQSSGPGELFF
>TRBJ2-2|.|TRBV5-1|once
TGCGCCAGCAAGTGGGAAAGGTCGGCCGGGGAGCTGTTTTTT
CASKWERSAGELFF
>TRBJ2-2|.|TRBV12-3/TRBV12-4|few
TGTGCCAGCAGTTTCGGGGACACCGGGGAGCTGTTTTTT
CASSFGDTGELFF
>TRBJ2-5|.|TRBV7-9|few
TGTGCCAGCAGCTTTGATTTGGGGCAGGCTTGGGAGACCCAGTACTTC
CASSFDLGQAWETQYF
>TRBJ2-7|.|TRBV19|.
TGTGCCAGTAGAGGGGACATCTACGAGCAGTACTTC
CASRGDIYEQYF
>TRBJ2-2|TRBD2|TRBV11-2|.
TGTGCCAGCAGCGCCTCCCCCGGGACTAGCGGTAACACCGGGGAGCTGTTTTTT
CASSASPGTSGNTGELFF
>TRBJ2-3|.|TRBV29-1|few
TGCAGCGTATCGATGAGGGTAACAGATACGCAGTATTTT
CSVSMRVTDTQYF
>TRBJ1-1|.|TRBV20-1|few
TGCAGTGCTACGCCAGGACTGAACACTGAAGCTTTCTTT
CSATPGLNTEAFF
>TRBJ1-4|.|TRBV5-1|.
TGCGCCAGCAGCCAAACCGGTGAAAAACTGTTTTTT
CASSQTGEKLFF
>TRBJ2-1|.|TRBV7-8|.
TGTGCCAGCAGCCTCTGGGACTTTCACAATGAGCAGTTCTTC
CASSLWDFHNEQFF
>TRBJ2-3|.|TRBV30|few
TGTGCCTGGTCCGGCGGGGTGGGGGAGGATACGCAGTATTTT
CAWSGGVGEDTQYF
>TRBJ2-7|.|TRBV20-1|many
TGCAGTGCTCTCTTCCCGACTACCTACGAGCAGTACTTC
CSALFPTTYEQYF
>TRBJ2-2|.|TRBV4-3|.
TGCGCCAGCAGCCAAGATGCGGGTTGGGAGCTGTTTTTT
CASSQDAGWELFF
>TRBJ2-7|.|TRBV7-6|few
TGTGCCAGCAGCTTGGGGGACCCTAGTCCTACCGAGCAGTACTTC
CASSLGDPSPTEQYF
>TRBJ2-5|TRBD2|TRBV29-1|many
TGCAGCGTTGCCCGGGACTATCGGGCGGGGAACCAAGAGACCCAGTACTTC
CSVARDYRAGNQETQYF
>TRBJ2-7|.|TRBV27|.
TGTGCCAGCAGTGAACGAGTCGGGGTAGGGCCCCTAGGGTACGAGCAGTACTTC
CASSERVGVGPLGYEQYF